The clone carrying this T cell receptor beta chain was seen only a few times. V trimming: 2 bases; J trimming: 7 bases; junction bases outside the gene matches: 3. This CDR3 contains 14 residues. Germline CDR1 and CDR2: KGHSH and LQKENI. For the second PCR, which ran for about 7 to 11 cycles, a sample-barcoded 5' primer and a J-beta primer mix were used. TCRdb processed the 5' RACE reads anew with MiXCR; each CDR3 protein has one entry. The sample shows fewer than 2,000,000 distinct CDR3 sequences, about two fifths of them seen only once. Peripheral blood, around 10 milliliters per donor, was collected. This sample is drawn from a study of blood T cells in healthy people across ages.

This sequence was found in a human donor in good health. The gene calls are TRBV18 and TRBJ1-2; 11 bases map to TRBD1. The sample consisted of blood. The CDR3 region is CASSPGQGALGYTF. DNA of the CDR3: TGTGCCAGCTCACCAGGACAGGGGGCTCTTGGCTACACCTTC.